Given below is one T cell receptor beta chain in context. Its antigen is unidentified. The authors extracted RNA and reverse transcribed it into cDNA as the sequencing template. Assay used: immunoSEQ multiplex PCR; TCRdb lists only in-frame clones, some missing. The sample contains some 200,000 clones, 59% of which appear only once. This record comes from a study of CD8+ T cells in alopecia areata. Study as a whole: For the treated group, dosing was oral tofacitinib at 5 to 10 mg twice daily.

The V and J ends lost 7 bases and 1 base respectively, with 13 bases between them. The germline gives CDR1 SQVTM, CDR2 ANQGSEA. The CDR3 contains 13 residues. Study-wide results and limits: Normal skin's resident alphabeta T cells are also sequenced in scalp samples. An increase in clonality over normal scalp was evident in lesional scalp, especially alopecia totalis/universalis.

Source: CD4+ T cells sorted from blood, taken at week 0. The genes are TRBV29-1 and TRBJ2-5; D call uncertain. The receptor was isolated from a human donor with alopecia areata. CDR3: CSASWRLQETQYF. CDR3 nucleotides: TGCAGCGCAAGCTGGCGGCTCCAAGAGACCCAGTACTTC.